This TCR beta chain emerged from a study of human T cells and chemical hapten exposure (dated by TCRdb to the early 2020s). Background for the entire study: The libraries were sequenced as a pool, and the TCR yield per sample differed mostly because of small variations in library volumes within the pool. The study tracked peripheral blood TCR repertoire changes in vivo during primary and secondary sensitization to the hapten diphenylcyclopropenone (DPC) in alopecia patients. For every blood RNA sample, sequencing covered both the TCR alpha and TCR beta chains. Overall study outcomes, separate from this receptor: The number of TCRs above 1 in 1000 frequency did not change with DPC sensitization; there was no evidence of global repertoire structure alterations. Repeated subsampling changed both the strength of the expansion versus patch-test correlation and the threshold at which that correlation became significant.

Trimming costs V 3 bases and J 5 bases, and their ends lie 17 bases apart. CDR1 and CDR2 are drawn from the germline V gene: SGDLS, YYNGEE. The CDR3 contains 15 residues, cysteine and phenylalanine counted. Here the CDR3 DNA is all that survives: 45 bases in frame from base 1. The library was built by means of 5' RACE. TCRdb lists the instrument as Illumina MiSeq. During library preparation, unique molecular identifiers were attached to individual cDNA molecules so that TCRs could be counted in a quantitative, reproducible way. The study's own analysis went as follows. The median number of TCRs per sample was roughly 100,000, ranging from roughly 23,224 to 690,600. V, J and CDR3 annotation of the TCR reads was performed with the Decombinator software suite. For PS versus PT1 abundance plots, all samples were subsampled to the same number of TCRs (28,000). TCRs were defined as expanded if absent before sensitization and observed at least eight times at the 2-week time point. In TCRdb, the public reads were trimmed at Q25 with fastp and aligned with MiXCR, with productive beta chains retained. Duplicate CDR3 protein sequences are folded into a single record with the most common DNA and genes. Clone size and V and J calls follow TCRdb, not the original study. Across this sample there are roughly 110,000 distinct CDR3 sequences, with around 20% seen only once. Roughly 2.8% of the sample comes from the top ten.

Of note for this clonotype: The antigen this receptor binds is unknown. No base quality values were provided; no much bigger clone lies one nucleotide off.

Total RNA was isolated from unfractionated whole blood collected in Tempus Blood RNA tubes. As TCR sequencing controls, roughly five healthy volunteers were used, with blood taken at day 0, 2 weeks and 6 weeks. The rearrangement joined TRBV9 to TRBJ2-5; TRBD1 might be the D gene, on 5 matching bases. The clonotype was recovered from a human donor in good health. The nucleotide sequence reads TGTGCCAGCAGCGGGGGCCTCATCACCGGCGAGACCCAGTACTTC. It translates as CASSGGLITGETQYF.